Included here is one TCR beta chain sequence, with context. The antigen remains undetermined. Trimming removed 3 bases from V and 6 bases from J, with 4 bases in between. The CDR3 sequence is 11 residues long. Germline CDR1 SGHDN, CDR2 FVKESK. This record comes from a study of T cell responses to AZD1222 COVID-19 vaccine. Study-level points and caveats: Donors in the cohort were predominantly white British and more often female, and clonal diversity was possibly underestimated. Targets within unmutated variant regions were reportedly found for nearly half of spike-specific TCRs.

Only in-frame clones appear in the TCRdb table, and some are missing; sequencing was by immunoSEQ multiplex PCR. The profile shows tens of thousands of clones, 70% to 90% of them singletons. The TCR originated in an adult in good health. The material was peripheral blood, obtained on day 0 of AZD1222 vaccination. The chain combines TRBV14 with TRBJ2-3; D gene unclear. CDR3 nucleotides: TGTGCCAGCAGCCAGTATGATACGCAGTATTTT. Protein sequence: CASSQYDTQYF.